These 3 T cell receptor beta chains share one sample of origin, sequenced in a study of blood T cell repertoires in COVID-19. Repertoires were generated with immunoSEQ multiplex PCR, while TCRdb's copy carries only in-frame clones and drops some. The table records tens of thousands of clones, around 82% of them present only once. Sample: peripheral blood. The receptors derive from a human donor in a cohort sampled during active COVID-19.

This chain uses TRBV14 with TRBJ2-7; 7 bases fit TRBD1. The length of the CDR3 is 13 residues. V trimming: 3 bases; J trimming: 6 bases; junction bases outside the gene matches: 5. In germline, CDR1 is SGHDN, CDR2 FVKESK. The CDR3 is CASSQRQGREQYF. CDR3 in DNA: TGTGCCAGCAGCCAGAGACAGGGCCGCGAGCAGTACTTC.

The chain links TRBV19 to TRBJ1-2, with D maybe TRBD1 (6 bases). This CDR3 is 14 amino acids long. CDR1 is LNHDA and CDR2 is SQIVND in the germline V gene (reference sequence). With 5 bases removed from V and 7 bases from J, the gap between germline ends came to 17 bases. The CDR3 reads CASSQQGGSSGYTF. The CDR3 coding sequence is TGTGCCAGTAGTCAACAGGGTGGCTCTAGTGGCTACACCTTC.

The chain is built from TRBV18 and TRBJ2-3; 10 bases are shared with TRBD2. CDR3 length: 15 residues. V lost 3 bases, J lost 6 bases, and 6 bases stayed unmatched. CDR1 and CDR2 from the germline V gene are KGHSH and LQKENI. The CDR3 loop reads CASSPTSGSMDTQYF. As DNA, the CDR3 is TGTGCCAGCTCACCGACTAGCGGGTCGATGGATACGCAGTATTTT.